Listed below are T cell receptor beta chains from one sample, sequenced in a study of cytomegalovirus exposure and HLA in healthy donors. Data came from immunoSEQ multiplex PCR; TCRdb stores just in-frame clones and leaves some out. The sample has about 120,000 clones, roughly 89% seen once. Sequences were obtained from PBMCs. These receptors were obtained from a woman between 18 and 29 years old in good health and CMV-seronegative. Each CDR3 is given with its conserved first and last residue. Each record gives: clone size, J gene, CDR3 length, D gene, V gene, CDR3 DNA, CDR3 protein. The D gene is left open where the match is weak. Not every row has a clone size; where given, it reads once, few, many or a size class.

-,TRBJ1-2,14,-,TRBV5-6,TGTGCCAGCAGCGTATCAACAGGGACCTATGGCTACACCTTC,CASSVSTGTYGYTF
-,TRBJ2-1,15,-,TRBV29-1,TGCAGCGTTGAGTTCCGGTACAGGGACTACAATGAGCAGTTCTTC,CSVEFRYRDYNEQFF
-,TRBJ1-2,16,TRBD1,TRBV28,TGTGCCAGCAGTACAAGGGACAGGGGAAATAACTATGGCTACACCTTC,CASSTRDRGNNYGYTF
-,TRBJ2-6,16,TRBD1,TRBV28,TGTGCCAGCACGGCACCGGGACAGTCTGGGGCCAACGTCCTGACTTTC,CASTAPGQSGANVLTF
-,TRBJ1-5,14,-,TRBV18,TGTGCCAGCTCACTCCAGGGGTTTAGTCAGCCCCAGCATTTT,CASSLQGFSQPQHF
-,TRBJ2-7,17,TRBD2,TRBV15,TGTGCCACCAGCAGAACCGACGCGGGGGTGGTGGGTGGCGAGCAGTACTTC,CATSRTDAGVVGGEQYF
-,TRBJ1-1,14,TRBD1,TRBV28,TGTGCCAGCAGTTTTGGAGGGGGCGCCACTGAAGCTTTCTTT,CASSFGGGATEAFF
-,TRBJ1-5,17,TRBD1,TRBV4-1,TGCGCCAGCGGCAGGGAAGAGGACAGGAGGACTGGTCAGCCCCAGCATTTT,CASGREEDRRTGQPQHF
-,TRBJ2-1,12,-,TRBV27,TGTGCCAGCGGCCAAACGGGGGGCCCCGGGTTCTTC,CASGQTGGPGFF
-,TRBJ2-2,16,-,TRBV6-5,TGTGCCAGCAGTTACTCGATGCAGGAAAACACCGGGGAGCTGTTTTTT,CASSYSMQENTGELFF
-,TRBJ1-2,14,TRBD1,TRBV9,TGTGCCAGCATGCGACAGGGAGGCGTATATGGCTACACCTTC,CASMRQGGVYGYTF
-,TRBJ1-2,16,-,TRBV15,TGTGCCACCAGCAGAGATCGGGGAGCGGACGCCAACGGCTACACCTTC,CATSRDRGADANGYTF
-,TRBJ2-3,17,TRBD2,TRBV30,TGTGCCTGGAGTGTACGCGGGGGTCTCTCGTTCACAGATACGCAGTATTTT,CAWSVRGGLSFTDTQYF
-,TRBJ2-3,14,TRBD1,TRBV7-9,TGTGCCATCCCAGGGGGACACCCCACAGATACGCAGTATTTT,CAIPGGHPTDTQYF
-,TRBJ2-1,14,TRBD2,TRBV27,TGTGCCAGCAGCTGGACTAGCGGGAGGAATGAGCAGTTCTTC,CASSWTSGRNEQFF
-,TRBJ1-1,14,-,TRBV27,TGTGCCAGCAGTGCGCCGACCAGGGACACTGAAGCTTTCTTT,CASSAPTRDTEAFF
-,TRBJ1-5,13,TRBD1,TRBV27,TGTGCCAGCACCGGACAGGGCGATCAGCCCCAGCATTTT,CASTGQGDQPQHF
once,TRBJ2-7,16,TRBD2,TRBV7-9,TGTGCCAGCAGCTTAGCGGGGACTAGCGCAACCTACGAGCAGTACTTC,CASSLAGTSATYEQYF